This T cell receptor beta chain was sequenced for a study of post-analysis software for immune sequencing data. Regarding the study as a whole: When patients were compared with controls, 4 or 5 TRBV segments were more frequent, TRBV5-6, TRBV5-1 and TRBV20-1 among them. A significant reduction in normalized Chao1 diversity was observed in multiple sclerosis patients versus controls. Those samples that were prepared in the same batch co-clustered strongly by F measure.

cDNA libraries of TCR beta carried unique molecular identifiers. TCRdb re-called the PCR reads through MiXCR, storing one row per CDR3 protein. The sample lists 750,000 to 950,000 distinct CDR3 sequences, roughly half seen once, with under 6% in the top ten. This CDR3 contains 17 residues. The trim removed 0 bases at V and 5 bases at J, leaving 7 bases unmatched. Germline V gene lookup returns CDR1 DFQATT and CDR2 SNEGSKA (reference sequence). Concerning this clonotype itself: Its antigen remains unknown.

The chain carries TRBV20-1 and TRBJ2-7; 16 bases are a match to TRBD2. The sequenced sample was blood. This TCR came from a girl between 10 and 17 years old with multiple sclerosis. For the CDR3, the DNA is TGCAGTGCTAGAGACCCGGGACTAGCGGGGGGGCAGGACGAGCAGTACTTC. This translates into CSARDPGLAGGQDEQYF.